The rows below give T cell receptor beta chains drawn from one sample of a study of T cell changes during pregnancy in multiple sclerosis. TCRdb's copy holds only in-frame clones and misses some; the assay was immunoSEQ multiplex PCR. The sample contains 65,000 to 95,000 clones, about 92% of which appear only once. Sequenced here: peripheral blood, sampled after pregnancy. These receptors originate from a female donor in good health, enrolled as a control in a pregnancy study. CDR3s include the opening cysteine and the closing phenylalanine or tryptophan. The order of the fields is V gene, clone size, D gene, J gene, CDR3 DNA, CDR3 protein. The D gene is left open where the match is weak. The size field is filled for only some rows; it gives once, few, many or a size class.

TRBV9	once	TRBD2	TRBJ2-5	TGTGCCAGCAGCGTAGGGCTAGCGGGCCTGGGGCAAGAGACCCAGTACTTC	CASSVGLAGLGQETQYF
TRBV19	.	.	TRBJ1-5	TGTGCCAGTAGCCCGAAGCGGGCCGCGGTGGGTCAGCCCCAGCATTTT	CASSPKRAAVGQPQHF
TRBV28	.	TRBD2	TRBJ2-3	TGTGCCAGCAGCCAGGCGAGCGGGAGGGCAGATACGCAGTATTTT	CASSQASGRADTQYF
TRBV15	.	.	TRBJ2-7	TGTGCCACCGCGGACGGGATTCTCCACGAGCAGTACTTC	CATADGILHEQYF
TRBV6-1	.	TRBD1	TRBJ1-2	TGTGCCAGCAGTGAGAAACTCGGGACAGCCACGGGCTATGGCTACACCTTC	CASSEKLGTATGYGYTF
TRBV9	.	.	TRBJ2-7	TGTGCCAGCAGCGTCGGGATCTCGACCTACGAGCAGTACTTC	CASSVGISTYEQYF
TRBV9	.	.	TRBJ2-1	TGTGCCAGCAGCGTAGCGAGCCTACCCTACAATGAGCAGTTCTTC	CASSVASLPYNEQFF
TRBV5-1	.	TRBD2	TRBJ2-1	TGCGCCAGCAGTCCGGGGGGGACCGATGAGCAGTTCTTC	CASSPGGTDEQFF
TRBV11-3	.	TRBD2	TRBJ2-1	TGTGCCAGCAGGGCTAGCGGGGGAAATGAGCAGTTCTTC	CASRASGGNEQFF
TRBV6-1	.	.	TRBJ2-5	TGTGCCAGCAAAAGATACCGGGGAGAGACCCAGTACTTC	CASKRYRGETQYF
TRBV9	.	.	TRBJ2-3	TGTGCCAGCACTGGAGCTGGAGATACGCAGTATTTT	CASTGAGDTQYF
TRBV6-5	.	.	TRBJ1-1	TGTGCCAGCAGTTACCGGTTTGATCAGGGAAACACTGAAGCTTTCTTT	CASSYRFDQGNTEAFF
TRBV12-5	.	TRBD1	TRBJ2-5	TGTGCTAGTGCGGACAGGGGGGGAGAGACCCAGTACTTC	CASADRGGETQYF
TRBV19	.	TRBD2	TRBJ2-1	TGTGCCAGTAGCAAAGAGAGGCTAGCGGGGAGGAACCTCTACAATGAGCAGTTCTTC	CASSKERLAGRNLYNEQFF
TRBV20-1	once	TRBD2	TRBJ2-3	TGCAGTGCTAGAGCGGAACTAGCGGGGTATTTT	CSARAELAGYF
TRBV11-2	.	.	TRBJ2-7	TGTGCCAGCTTCCGTGGAGGGACCGTACCGGACGAGCAGTACTTC	CASFRGGTVPDEQYF
TRBV28	.	.	TRBJ1-1	TGTGCCAGCAGTCCCGGGTCTGTGAACACTGAAGCTTTCTTT	CASSPGSVNTEAFF
TRBV30	once	.	TRBJ1-5	TGTGCCTGCCAAATGGGGGCTAATCAGCCCCAGCATTTT	CACQMGANQPQHF
TRBV9	.	.	TRBJ2-1	TGTGCCAGCAGCGTGACCGCGGGGCTTCACAATGAGCAGTTCTTC	CASSVTAGLHNEQFF